The source of this T cell receptor (beta chain) is a study of T-cell memory formation after mild COVID-19. The authors produced TCR alpha and TCR beta cDNA libraries with sample barcodes and UMIs by 5'RACE using constant-segment primers. TCRdb redid the calling of the 5' RACE reads with MiXCR, one entry per CDR3 protein. The sample has about 430,000 distinct CDR3 sequences, about a sixth seen once. This clonotype was picked up a small number of times. What it recognizes is unknown. The CDR3 has 12 residues. Trimming removed 10 bases from V and 5 bases from J, with 14 bases in between. Study conclusions and caveats: Shrinking CD4+ clones resided mostly in CM and EM, and CD8+ ones in EMRA. The study detected some responding clones in pre-infection memory, suggesting cross-reactive memory joined. Among clones peaking at day 37 in the second wave, SARS-CoV-2 specificity remained unconfirmed.

The receptor's source is a young man who had mild COVID-19 (a few samples of this study predate the infection). Cell type and time point are not known. Sequenced input: PBMCs or a T cell subset sorted from them (not recorded which). The chain links TRBV12-3 or TRBV12-4 to TRBJ2-5; D is unclear. CDR3 sequence reads: CATCPGSETQYF. Here the CDR3 DNA reads TGTGCCACCTGCCCCGGGTCGGAGACCCAGTACTTC.